The 25 T cell receptor beta chains reported below all come from one sample, sequenced in a study of the immune and genomic landscape of osteosarcoma. Here immunoSEQ multiplex PCR was the method, and the copy in TCRdb shows in-frame clones only, minus some. The table lists fewer than 6,000 clones, about three quarters of them singletons. Primary, local recurrence and metastasis osteosarcoma tumors were taken after treatment from poor-prognosis patients. The sequenced material came from osteosarcoma tumor tissue from the lung. The receptor source for this set is a human donor with osteosarcoma.

The chain has TRBV7-8 and TRBJ2-5; D is unclear. This CDR3 is built from 15 residues. The ends were cut back, 1 base at V and 5 bases at J, with 14 bases in the middle. The germline V gene has CDR1 SGHVS and CDR2 FQNEAQ. The CDR3 loop reads CASSLVARPGETQYF. CDR3 bases: TGTGCCAGCAGCTTAGTAGCCAGGCCTGGGGAGACCCAGTACTTC.

The CDR3 coding sequence is TGTGCCAGCAGTGAAGCGTGGGGGCACGAGACCCAGTACTTC. This sequence encodes CASSEAWGHETQYF. This chain links TRBV6-1 with TRBJ2-5; a possible D gene is TRBD1 (6 bases). Per germline, CDR1 MNHNS and CDR2 SASEGT. The CDR3 runs 14 residues. Trimming shortened V by 0 bases and J by 5 bases, and 10 bases separated the two germline ends.

In the case of this clone: At the DNA level, this CDR3 is encoded by other sequences in the same sample as well. The V gene is TRBV27, the J gene TRBJ2-3; D is uncertain. The CDR3 totals 11 residues. Germline CDR1 and CDR2: MNHEY and SMNVEV (reference sequence). The V and J ends lost 2 bases and 4 bases respectively, with 1 base between them. The CDR3 DNA follows: TGTGCCAGCAGTTTAGCAGATACGCAGTATTTT. This translates into CASSLADTQYF.

This rearrangement joins TRBV15 to TRBJ1-1; a possible D gene is TRBD1 (6 bases). Trimming removed 5 bases at V and 5 bases at J, with 15 bases between. CDR1 LNHNV and CDR2 YYDKDF come from the germline V gene (reference sequence). The CDR3 runs 14 residues. The CDR3 sequence: CATSPAQGKTEAFF. The CDR3, as DNA: TGTGCCACCAGCCCAGCCCAGGGGAAAACTGAAGCTTTCTTT. The complete variable domain, with remaining parts taken from reference TRBV15 and TRBJ1-1, reads DAMVIQNPRYQVTQFGKPVTLSCSQTLNHNVMYWYQQKSSQAPKLLFHYYDKDFNNEADTPDNFQSRRPNTSFCFLDIRSPGLGDTAMYLCATSPAQGKTEAFFGQGTRLTVV.

The chain combines TRBV27 with TRBJ2-1; the match to TRBD2 covers 13 bases. The V gene end was trimmed by 3 bases and the J gene end by 10 bases; junction bases not matched to a gene: 12. CDR3 length: 17 amino acids. Germline V gene lookup returns CDR1 MNHEY and CDR2 SMNVEV (reference sequence). The CDR3 nucleotides read TGTGCCAGCAGTTTTCAGCCCTGGACTAGCGGGAGCAGGGAGCAGTTCTTC. Protein: CASSFQPWTSGSREQFF.

The chain uses TRBV5-5 and TRBJ2-7; D is tentatively TRBD1 or TRBD2 (5 bases each). The CDR3 is 15 amino acids. The V gene lost 0 bases and the J gene lost 3 bases, with 13 bases spanning the gap. Per the germline V gene, CDR1 is SGHKS and CDR2 is YYEKEE (reference sequence). The CDR3 nucleotides read TGTGCCAGCAGCTTGGAGGGACCGGCGATCTACGAGCAGTACTTC. It specifies CASSLEGPAIYEQYF.

This chain connects TRBV19 to TRBJ2-3; TRBD1 or TRBD2 may be the D gene (6 bases each). There are 13 residues in the CDR3. Germline CDR1 reads LNHDA; CDR2 reads SQIVND (reference sequence). The ends were cut back, 3 bases at V and 6 bases at J, with 10 bases in the middle. This CDR3 reads CASSITGGDTQYF. The CDR3 region has the DNA TGTGCCAGTAGTATTACCGGGGGCGATACGCAGTATTTT.

The chain carries TRBV30 and TRBJ2-5, with 7 positions matching TRBD1. V lost 5 bases, J lost 5 bases, and 5 bases stayed unmatched. CDR3 length: 12 residues. Germline assignment: CDR1 GTSNPN and CDR2 SVGIG (reference sequence). CDR3 DNA: TGTGCCTGGGAGACAGGGTTTGAGACCCAGTACTTC. It is translated as CAWETGFETQYF.

CDR3 bases: TGTGCCTGGAGTGTGGGGGTCGGAGGCCATACGCAGTATTTT. Translating it yields CAWSVGVGGHTQYF. The chain joins TRBV30 to TRBJ2-3; TRBD1 or TRBD2 may be the D gene (5 bases each). The germline gives CDR1 GTSNPN, CDR2 SVGIG (reference sequence). This CDR3 is built from 14 residues. V was trimmed by 0 bases and J by 7 bases, leaving 14 bases between them.

CDR3 sequence (DNA): TGTGCCACAACAGAGGGCAGGGGGCAAACTGAAGCTTTCTTT. Translating it yields CATTEGRGQTEAFF. The chain is built from TRBV6-1 and TRBJ1-1, with 8 nucleotides matching TRBD1. Germline assignment: CDR1 MNHNS and CDR2 SASEGT. With V trimmed by 10 bases and J by 5 bases, 12 bases remained unmatched. This CDR3 has 14 amino acids.

CDR3 in DNA: TGTGCCAGCAGCCACACAGGGGGCTATGGCTACACCTTC. Protein: CASSHTGGYGYTF. This rearrangement joins TRBV4-2 to TRBJ1-2; 8 nucleotides match TRBD1. Germline CDR1 LGHNA, CDR2 YNFKEQ. V dropped 3 bases and J dropped 4; count of bases not matched to a gene: 1. There are 13 residues in the CDR3.

This clone has just one count. The gene calls are TRBV7-3 and TRBJ2-7; 9 bases agree with TRBD1. The junction had 8 bases not matched to a gene; V was cut back by 5 bases and J by 6 bases. Germline CDR1 is SGHTA and CDR2 is FQGTGA. This CDR3 is 14 amino acids long. CDR3 sequence reads: CASSPGTGTAEQYF. The CDR3 bases are TGTGCCAGCAGCCCCGGGACAGGGACAGCCGAGCAGTACTTC.

The J gene is TRBJ2-1, the V gene TRBV9; the D gene could be TRBD1 or TRBD2 (5 bases each). Trimming removed 2 bases from V and 0 bases from J, with 15 bases in between. The CDR3 sequence is 17 residues long. CDR1 SGDLS and CDR2 YYNGEE come from the germline V gene. The CDR3: CASSVRTGAGSYNEQFF. CDR3 bases: TGTGCCAGCAGCGTCCGAACCGGGGCTGGCTCCTACAATGAGCAGTTCTTC.

The chain links TRBV19 to TRBJ2-1; 11 bases match TRBD2. Looked up from germline, CDR1 is LNHDA and CDR2 is SQIVND (reference sequence). The CDR3 has 15 residues. V was pared by 5 bases and J by 5 bases, with 5 bases of the junction left unmatched. The CDR3 bases are TGTGCCAGTAGTTACGGGACTAGCGGCAACAATGAGCAGTTCTTC. Its protein product is CASSYGTSGNNEQFF.

V is TRBV5-4 and J is TRBJ2-3; D call uncertain. The V end was cut by 3 bases, the J end by 7 bases, with 9 bases between. The CDR3 runs 12 residues. CDR1 SGHNT and CDR2 YYREEE come from the germline V gene (reference sequence). The CDR3 protein is CASSSDQNTQYF. The CDR3 region has the DNA TGTGCCAGCAGCTCAGACCAAAATACGCAGTATTTT.

The rearrangement joins TRBV9 to TRBJ2-2, with D perhaps TRBD2 (6 bases). Between the trimmed V and J ends, which lost 4 bases and 4 bases, there was a span of 11 bases. The CDR3 runs to 14 residues. Per the germline V gene, CDR1 is SGDLS and CDR2 is YYNGEE. This chain's CDR3 is CASSIRAGTGELFF. The CDR3 nucleotides are TGTGCCAGCAGCATCCGAGCGGGCACCGGGGAGCTGTTTTTT.

The rearrangement uses TRBV6-5 and TRBJ2-3; D is unclear. The CDR3 runs 13 residues. Trimming shortened V by 6 bases and J by 3 bases, and 10 bases separated the two germline ends. Germline CDR1 MNHEY, CDR2 SVGAGI. The CDR3 sequence: CASRPPGTDTQYF. The DNA for the CDR3 is TGTGCCAGCAGGCCCCCGGGTACAGATACGCAGTATTTT.

The V and J genes are TRBV9 and TRBJ2-1; perhaps D is TRBD1 or TRBD2 (5 bases each). CDR1 SGDLS and CDR2 YYNGEE come from the germline V gene. Trimming took 6 bases from V and 0 from J, leaving 13 bases between them. This CDR3 comprises 15 residues. The CDR3 loop reads CASNLGPRSYNEQFF. For the CDR3, the DNA is TGTGCCAGCAATCTGGGACCGCGCTCCTACAATGAGCAGTTCTTC. Drawing the rest from reference TRBV9 and TRBJ2-1, the complete variable domain is DSGVTQTPKHLITATGQRVTLRCSPRSGDLSVYWYQQSLDQGLQFLIQYYNGEERAKGNILERFSAQQFPDLHSELNLSSLELGDSALYFCASNLGPRSYNEQFFGPGTRLTVL.

Only one count was recorded for this clone. This chain uses TRBV9 with TRBJ1-1; D perhaps matches TRBD1 (5 bases). Trimming shortened V by 4 bases and J by 1 base, and 17 bases separated the two germline ends. In germline, CDR1 is SGDLS, CDR2 YYNGEE. This CDR3 has 16 amino acids. CDR3 DNA sequence: TGTGCCAGCAGCCTTAGCCCTACAGGACAGAACACTGAAGCTTTCTTT. Translating gives CASSLSPTGQNTEAFF.

The chain joins TRBV14 to TRBJ2-5, with D possibly TRBD1 on 5 matching bases. The germline V and J ends were trimmed by 0 bases and 3 bases, with 8 bases remaining between them. This CDR3 is 14 amino acids long. Per the germline V gene, CDR1 is SGHDN and CDR2 is FVKESK. The CDR3 nucleotides are TGTGCCAGCAGCCAAGAGATAGGGGAAGAGACCCAGTACTTC. Its translation: CASSQEIGEETQYF. The entire variable domain, with the rest obtained from reference TRBV14 and TRBJ2-5, is as follows: EAGVTQFPSHSVIEKGQTVTLRCDPISGHDNLYWYRRVMGKEIKFLLHFVKESKQDESGMPNNRFLAERTGGTYSTLKVQPAELEDSGVYFCASSQEIGEETQYFGPGTRLLVL.

This sequence joins TRBV18 and TRBJ1-6; tentative D call: TRBD1 (5 bases). CDR3 length: 14 amino acids. CDR1 KGHSH and CDR2 LQKENI come from the germline V gene. Trimming stripped 3 bases from V and 6 bases from J, with 9 bases between. DNA for the CDR3: TGTGCCAGCTCACCGAACGACAGTAATTCACCCCTCCACTTT. Its protein product is CASSPNDSNSPLHF.

This clone has only a few counts. The chain has TRBV4-1 and TRBJ2-1; 14 nucleotides match TRBD2. The CDR3 spans 17 residues. Germline V CDR1 and CDR2: MGHRA, YSYEKL. Losses at the gene ends were 1 base for V and 7 bases for J; bases not matched to a gene: 6. The CDR3 DNA reads as TGCGCCAGCAGCCAAGGACTAGCGGGAGGGAGGGGGAATGAGCAGTTCTTC. As protein: CASSQGLAGGRGNEQFF.

The CDR3 loop is CASSFTGPGDQYF. For the CDR3, the DNA is TGTGCCAGCAGCTTCACGGGTCCCGGGGACCAGTACTTC. This chain joins TRBV11-3 and TRBJ2-5, with a weak D call TRBD2 (5 bases). Trimming pared 3 bases from V and 10 bases from J, leaving 15 bases between. CDR3 length: 13 amino acids. Germline assignment: CDR1 SGHNT and CDR2 YENEEA. The full variable domain, its missing parts supplied by reference TRBV11-3 and TRBJ2-5, is EAGVVQSPRYKIIEKKQPVAFWCNPISGHNTLYWYLQNLGQGPELLIRYENEEAVDDSQLPKDRFSAERLKGVDSTLKIQPAELGDSAVYLCASSFTGPGDQYFGPGTRLLVL.

The rearrangement joins TRBV7-8 to TRBJ1-2; TRBD1 matches at 12 bases. J gave up 7 bases and V 5 bases, and 8 bases lay outside the gene matches. Germline V gene sequence: CDR1 SGHVS, CDR2 FQNEAQ. The length of the CDR3 is 15 residues. The CDR3: CASSAPGQGASGYTF. The CDR3 DNA reads TGTGCCAGCAGCGCCCCGGGACAGGGGGCTAGTGGCTACACCTTC.

This clone was counted a single time. The chain employs TRBV20-1 and TRBJ1-4; D is unresolved. Germline CDR1 is DFQATT and CDR2 is SNEGSKA (reference sequence). The CDR3 extends over 11 amino acids. V was trimmed by 5 bases and J by 7 bases, leaving 8 bases between them. The DNA for the CDR3 is TGCAGTGCTCGTGAATTTGAAAAACTGTTTTTT. It codes for CSAREFEKLFF.